This entry features one T cell receptor beta chain sequence. This sample was included in a study of CD8 T cells in Susac syndrome. Roughly 0.45 to 1 ug RNA was reverse transcribed with random hexamers. Amplification of TCR beta CDR3 across 54 Vbeta and 13 Jbeta was performed with immunoSEQ multiplex PCR. MiXCR, applied by TCRdb to the immunoSEQ multiplex PCR reads, yields one record per CDR3 protein. Of fewer than 85,000 distinct CDR3 sequences listed, 85% to 95% were seen once; the top ten hold about 0.45%. The ends were cut back, 5 bases at V and 6 bases at J, with 19 bases in the middle. This CDR3 is 15 amino acids long. CDR1 and CDR2 from the germline V gene are SGHDT and YYEEEE. Negative magnetic isolation gave CD8+ and CD4+ cells; FACS enriched CD8+ TEMRA.

V and J are TRBV5-6 and TRBJ2-3, with D maybe TRBD2 (6 bases). Sample: CD8+ T cells from PBMCs. The source is a human donor with Susac syndrome. CDR3 in DNA: TGTGCCAGCAGACTGCGGGGTCGCCCTCCTGATACGCAGTATTTT. Translated, it gives CASRLRGRPPDTQYF.